The clone carrying this T cell receptor (beta chain) has more than one count but fewer than ten. Its target is not known. It was by quantitative 5'-RACE with molecular barcodes that TCR beta libraries were made. TCRdb re-called the 5' RACE reads with MiXCR, one entry per CDR3 protein. The data contain 670,000 or so distinct CDR3 sequences, around 19% of them singletons. This specimen comes from a study of CD8 T cells in ankylosing spondylitis. General study points: There was a TCR beta motif, made of fewer than 10 highly homologous variants, that appeared characteristic of ankylosing spondylitis blood. Reported data indicate significant enrichment of disease-linked clones within matched ankylosing spondylitis synovial fluid.

The TCR originated in a male donor with ankylosing spondylitis. The material sequenced was blood, either unsorted or a sorted T cell fraction (not recorded which).

The CDR3 reads CASSSFTGTGEYEQYF. The CDR3 coding sequence is TGTGCCAGCAGTTCATTTACCGGGACAGGGGAATACGAGCAGTACTTC. This chain links TRBV6-5 with TRBJ2-7; TRBD1 agrees at 10 bases. After removal of 4 bases from V and 4 bases from J, the junction contained 10 bases not matched to a gene. CDR1 is MNHEY and CDR2 is SVGAGI in the germline V gene. The CDR3 runs to 16 residues.